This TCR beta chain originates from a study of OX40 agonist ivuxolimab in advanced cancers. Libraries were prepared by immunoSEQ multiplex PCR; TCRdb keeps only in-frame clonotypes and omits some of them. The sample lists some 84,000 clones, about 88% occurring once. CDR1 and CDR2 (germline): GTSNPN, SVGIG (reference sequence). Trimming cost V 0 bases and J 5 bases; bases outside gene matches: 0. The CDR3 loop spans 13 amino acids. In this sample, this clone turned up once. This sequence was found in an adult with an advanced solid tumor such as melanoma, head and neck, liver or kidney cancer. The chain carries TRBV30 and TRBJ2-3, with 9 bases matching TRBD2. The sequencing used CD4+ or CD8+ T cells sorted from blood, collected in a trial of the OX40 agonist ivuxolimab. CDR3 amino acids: CAWSVLAGDTQYF. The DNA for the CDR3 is TGTGCCTGGAGTGTACTAGCGGGAGATACGCAGTATTTT.